This record looks at one T cell receptor (beta chain) sequence and its context. The specificity of this receptor is unknown. Per-base quality was not reported, and no clone a single base away is much larger than it. The entry originates in a study of T cell changes during pregnancy in multiple sclerosis (dated by TCRdb to the late 2010s). Some background on the complete study: Changes in the T cell repertoire over the course of pregnancy were examined in this study in women with multiple sclerosis.

Preparation of the library involved the immunoSEQ multiplex PCR assay. Sourced from immuneACCESS, this table was stored by TCRdb with only in-frame sequences that have V and J called. A share of the clones is absent; for the studies checked, an unresolved V gene accounts for under half, and the remainder has no known explanation. This sample gives 100,000 to 130,000 clones in total; around 92% of them show up just once. Clones ranked in the top ten supply roughly 0.82% of the sample. The TCR originated in a female donor in good health, enrolled as a control in a pregnancy study. This specimen consisted of peripheral blood, obtained in the third trimester of pregnancy.

The bases read TGTGCCAGCAGTGAATACGGGGGCTCCTACAATGAGCAGTTCTTC. Its amino acids are CASSEYGGSYNEQFF. The V gene is TRBV25-1 and the J gene is TRBJ2-1; D gene: possibly TRBD2, on 6 matching bases. The germline V gene provides CDR1 MGHDK and CDR2 SYGVNS. Trimming removed 0 bases from V and 0 bases from J, leaving 6 bases between the germline ends. The CDR3, from cysteine to phenylalanine, totals 15 residues. The kept DNA is CDR3 alone, 45 bases in frame from the first base.